This is a list of T cell receptor beta chains from one sample in a study of blood T cell repertoires in COVID-19. The repertoire was sequenced with immunoSEQ multiplex PCR; TCRdb's copy has only in-frame clones and lacks some. The data show 130,000 to 150,000 clones, with roughly 84% seen just once and approximately 40% held by the top ten. The sequencing sample was made of peripheral blood. Receptor source: a human donor in a cohort sampled during active COVID-19. CDR3s include the opening cysteine and the closing phenylalanine or tryptophan. A D gene is named only where the DNA matches it firmly. Rows may omit the clone size; those that give it use once, few, many or a size class.

v_gene	abundance	j_gene	d_gene	CDR3nt	CDR3aa
TRBV12-5	.	TRBJ2-7	TRBD1	TGTGCTAGTGGGGACGACAGGGTCACCTACGAGCAGTACTTC	CASGDDRVTYEQYF
TRBV11-3	.	TRBJ1-1	.	TGTGCCAGCAGCCTCAGGGAAAGACACACTGAAGCTTTCTTT	CASSLRERHTEAFF
TRBV4-2	.	TRBJ2-4	.	TGTGCCAGCAGCCAAGGGGCCGCGACCGGCATTCAGTACTTC	CASSQGAATGIQYF
TRBV19	.	TRBJ2-4	TRBD2	TGTGCCAGTACCACACCCGGGGGAGGGGCTCGCCGAGACATTCAGTACTTC	CASTTPGGGARRDIQYF
TRBV7-2	many	TRBJ1-2	.	TGTGCCAGCAGCTTAGCGGTAGGGGATGGCTACACCTTC	CASSLAVGDGYTF
TRBV6-2/TRBV6-3	.	TRBJ1-4	TRBD1	TGTGCCAGCAGTTACAAGGACAGGGAAAAACTGTTTTTT	CASSYKDREKLFF
TRBV12-5	.	TRBJ2-5	TRBD1	TGTGCTAGTGGCCAGGCCGGGACAGATGGAGAGACCCAGTACTTC	CASGQAGTDGETQYF
TRBV7-2	.	TRBJ1-1	.	TGTGCCAGCAGCCCCCGGGGAGGGACTGAAGCTTTCTTT	CASSPRGGTEAFF
TRBV11-2	.	TRBJ2-7	.	TGTGCCAGCAGCTTACTGGGCCAGGGGTGGGAGCAGTACTTC	CASSLLGQGWEQYF
TRBV5-4	.	TRBJ1-2	.	TGTGCCAGCAGCTTGGCCGGGGGGGCGCAGAACTATGGCTACACCTTC	CASSLAGGAQNYGYTF
TRBV5-1	.	TRBJ1-2	TRBD1	TGCGCCAGCAGCACTGAGACAGGGGGCGGCTACACCTTC	CASSTETGGGYTF
TRBV24-1	.	TRBJ2-2	TRBD1	TGTGCCACCAGGGGGGACAGGGCGAACACCGGGGAGCTGTTTTTT	CATRGDRANTGELFF
TRBV27	.	TRBJ1-2	TRBD1	TGTGCCAGCAGTTTCCGACAGGGGGCTGGTGGCTACACCTTC	CASSFRQGAGGYTF
TRBV19	.	TRBJ1-5	.	TGTGCCAGTAGAAGCGTCGGGGGGGAGGGCAATCAGCCCCAGCATTTT	CASRSVGGEGNQPQHF
TRBV3-1/TRBV3-2	.	TRBJ1-2	TRBD1	TGTGCCAGCAGCCAAGGGGACAGGCTAAACTATGGCTACACCTTC	CASSQGDRLNYGYTF
TRBV7-2	.	TRBJ2-5	TRBD2	TGTGCCAGCAACCATCTAGCGGGGGGACAAGAGACCCAGTACTTC	CASNHLAGGQETQYF
TRBV2	.	TRBJ2-7	.	TGTGCCAGCAGTGAATCACAGGGTTCCTACGAGCAGTACTTC	CASSESQGSYEQYF
TRBV6-5	once	TRBJ1-1	.	TGTGCCAGCAGTTACTCTGGGCGGGCGGCTGAAGCTTTCTTT	CASSYSGRAAEAFF
TRBV7-8	few	TRBJ2-7	.	TGTGCCAGCAGCTTAGTGTATGGTGGACAGAGAGGCTACGAGCAGTACTTC	CASSLVYGGQRGYEQYF
TRBV5-1	.	TRBJ1-2	.	TGCGCCAGCAGCGTGGCAGGGGCGGACTATGGCTACACCTTC	CASSVAGADYGYTF
TRBV4-1	.	TRBJ1-1	.	TGCGCCAGCAGCCTGAATAGGGGAAAGTTTAAAGCTTTCTTT	CASSLNRGKFKAFF
TRBV11-3	.	TRBJ1-4	TRBD1	TGTGCCAGCAGGGGAAGGACAGGGGCTAATGAAAAACTGTTTTTT	CASRGRTGANEKLFF
TRBV6-2/TRBV6-3	few	TRBJ1-5	TRBD1	TGTGCCAGCAGCTTGGACAGGGGTGGCAATCAGCCCCAGCATTTT	CASSLDRGGNQPQHF
TRBV7-9	.	TRBJ1-1	TRBD1	TGTGCCAGCACCCTAACAGGGGGCACTGAAGCTTTCTTT	CASTLTGGTEAFF
TRBV9	.	TRBJ2-7	.	TGTGCCAGCAGCGTACATCCAGAGGCCTACGAGCAGTACTTC	CASSVHPEAYEQYF
TRBV7-2	.	TRBJ2-7	TRBD2	TGTGCCAGCAGCTTAGCTCGGACTAGCGGGGGCTACGAGCAGTACTTC	CASSLARTSGGYEQYF
TRBV2	.	TRBJ2-4	TRBD2	TGTGCCAGCAGTACTAGCGGGGGGGCCGTTCAGTACTTC	CASSTSGGAVQYF
TRBV7-8	.	TRBJ2-1	TRBD2	TGTGCCAGCAGCTCAACTAGCGGCCCCTACAATGAGCAGTTCTTC	CASSSTSGPYNEQFF
TRBV7-8	.	TRBJ1-5	.	TGTGCCAGCAGCTTAGCGAAACAGGGTAGCAATCAGCCCCAGCATTTT	CASSLAKQGSNQPQHF
TRBV6-2/TRBV6-3	.	TRBJ2-2	.	TGTGCCAGCAGCCTAGAAGGGGAGCTGTTTTTT	CASSLEGELFF
TRBV6-1	.	TRBJ1-2	.	TGTGCCAGCAGCTCTACAGGGCTCTATGGCTACACCTTC	CASSSTGLYGYTF
TRBV7-3	.	TRBJ2-6	.	TGTGCCAGCAGCTTAACGGGGGTGGGACTGTGGGCCAACGTCCTGACTTTC	CASSLTGVGLWANVLTF
TRBV7-9	.	TRBJ2-5	TRBD2	TGTGCCAGCAGCGCCGGGGGGCAAGAGACCCAGTACTTC	CASSAGGQETQYF
TRBV6-4	.	TRBJ2-2	TRBD1	TGTGCCAGCAGTTACCGCTCAGGGGGCTCCGGGGAGCTGTTTTTT	CASSYRSGGSGELFF
TRBV21-1	.	TRBJ2-1	.	TGTGCCAGCTTACACCGTAGGAGCTCCTACAATGAGCAGTTCTTC	CASLHRRSSYNEQFF
TRBV6-5	.	TRBJ2-2	TRBD1	TGTGCCAGCCTACAGGGGGCATGGACCGGGGAGCTGTTTTTT	CASLQGAWTGELFF
TRBV24-1	.	TRBJ2-1	TRBD1	TGTGCCAGGGGCGGGACAGGGGGCTGGAATGAGCAGTTCTTC	CARGGTGGWNEQFF
TRBV9	.	TRBJ2-1	TRBD1	TGTGCCAGCAGCGTAAGTAGGGACAGGGACTCCTACAATGAGCAGTTCTTC	CASSVSRDRDSYNEQFF
TRBV28	.	TRBJ2-1	TRBD1	TGTGCCAGCGGTCCCACAGGGGGGTGGATATCCACGTTCTTC	CASGPTGGWISTFF
TRBV29-1	.	TRBJ1-2	.	TGCAGCGTTGGCGGGGTGGGGACCTATGGCTACACCTTC	CSVGGVGTYGYTF
TRBV14	once	TRBJ2-5	TRBD2	TGTGCCAGCAGCCAAGGTCCTCCGGGACTAGCGGGGGCCTCCCAAGAGACCCAGTACTTC	CASSQGPPGLAGASQETQYF
TRBV28	.	TRBJ2-7	TRBD1	TGTGCCAGCAGTCCCGGACAGGGAGGATACGAGCAGTACTTC	CASSPGQGGYEQYF
TRBV27	.	TRBJ1-5	.	TGTGCCAGCGGAATACAGTCCAATCAGCCCCAGCATTTT	CASGIQSNQPQHF
TRBV7-3	.	TRBJ1-1	TRBD1	TGTGCCAGCAGCTTAGACAGGGGTGAAGCTTTCTTT	CASSLDRGEAFF
TRBV18	.	TRBJ1-1	.	TGTGCCAGCTCACGGATAAGCACACAGGGAAACACTGAAGCTTTCTTT	CASSRISTQGNTEAFF
TRBV27	.	TRBJ2-7	.	TGTGCCAGCAGTTTGTATCCGGGAGCTAGTTACGAGCAGTACTTC	CASSLYPGASYEQYF
TRBV28	.	TRBJ1-4	.	TGTGCCAGCAGTCCCGTAGGGGGGGTTCGGGAAAAACTGTTTTTT	CASSPVGGVREKLFF
TRBV3-1/TRBV3-2	.	TRBJ1-2	.	TGTGCCAGCAGCCCGGACAAGAACTATGGCTACACCTTC	CASSPDKNYGYTF
TRBV5-1	few	TRBJ1-2	TRBD1	TGCGCCAGCACCAACAGGGGGGGACCTTATGGCTACACCTTC	CASTNRGGPYGYTF
TRBV11-3	.	TRBJ2-7	.	TGTGCCAGCGGGGAAGGTGGCAGGAGGGTGGTGGAGCAGTACTTC	CASGEGGRRVVEQYF
TRBV18	.	TRBJ1-1	TRBD1	TGTGCCAGCTCACCTACAGGGGTGGACACTGAAGCTTTCTTT	CASSPTGVDTEAFF
TRBV6-4	.	TRBJ2-3	.	TGTGCCAGCAGTGACGGGCCGGAGGCGGATACGCAGTATTTT	CASSDGPEADTQYF
TRBV28	once	TRBJ1-5	.	TGTGCCAGCAGTCCCACAGGGAATGAGCAGCCCCAGCATTTT	CASSPTGNEQPQHF
TRBV7-6	.	TRBJ1-2	.	TGTGCCAGCAGCCGCGAGGGAGGCTACACCTTC	CASSREGGYTF